A selection of T cell receptor beta chains follows, all from one sample in a study of T cells in localized non-small cell lung cancer. The assay was immunoSEQ multiplex PCR, and TCRdb's table has in-frame clones only and misses some. Of approximately 2,600 clones listed, 25% to 35% are singletons. The sequencing used lung tumor tissue, collected before any cancer treatment. The receptors come from a woman aged 40-69 years with stage III lung adenocarcinoma. CDR3s include the opening cysteine and the closing phenylalanine or tryptophan. D genes are given only for firm matches. Only some rows state a clone size, as once, few, many or a class for expanded clones.

TRBJ2-5	-	-	TRBV6-7	CASSLGLWETQYF	TGTGCCAGCAGTTTGGGGTTATGGGAGACCCAGTACTTC
TRBJ2-5	TRBD1	-	TRBV14	CASSQAWDRPRMQETQYF	TGTGCCAGCAGCCAAGCCTGGGACAGGCCGCGGATGCAAGAGACCCAGTACTTC
TRBJ1-2	-	-	TRBV5-1	CASSLSGTPVGYTF	TGCGCCAGCAGCTTGTCCGGGACACCAGTTGGCTACACCTTC
TRBJ1-2	-	-	TRBV18	CASSLGTDWGNYGYTF	TGTGCCAGCTCACTGGGGACTGATTGGGGCAACTATGGCTACACCTTC
TRBJ1-1	TRBD1	few	TRBV6-8	CASSYRGRGTEAFF	TGTGCCAGCAGTTACAGGGGGCGAGGCACTGAAGCTTTCTTT
TRBJ2-6	-	-	TRBV6-8	CAIKGSSGANVLTF	TGTGCCATCAAAGGAAGCTCTGGGGCCAACGTCCTGACTTTC
TRBJ1-5	-	-	TRBV11-3	CASRWTVSNQPQHF	TGTGCCAGCAGATGGACGGTTAGCAATCAGCCCCAGCATTTT
TRBJ2-6	-	-	TRBV18	CASSTAGSGANVLTF	TGTGCCAGCTCTACAGCAGGCTCTGGGGCCAACGTCCTGACTTTC
TRBJ1-5	-	-	TRBV19	CASQGGNQPQHF	TGTGCCAGTCAGGGAGGCAATCAGCCCCAGCATTTT
TRBJ1-3	-	-	TRBV5-1	CASSLASGQTGNTIYF	TGCGCCAGCAGCTTGGCCTCTGGGCAGACGGGAAACACCATATATTTT
TRBJ2-2	-	few	TRBV9	CASSVKGSGELFF	TGTGCCAGCAGCGTAAAAGGGTCCGGGGAGCTGTTTTTT
TRBJ1-2	TRBD1	-	TRBV23-1	CASSPTGGLRGGYTF	TGCGCCAGCAGTCCAACAGGGGGCTTAAGGGGAGGCTACACCTTC
TRBJ2-2	-	few	TRBV10-3	CAISEGQLNTGELFF	TGTGCCATCAGTGAGGGACAGCTGAACACCGGGGAGCTGTTTTTT
TRBJ2-1	TRBD2	-	TRBV19	CASSMQAGLIYNEQFF	TGTGCCAGTAGTATGCAAGCGGGATTAATCTACAATGAGCAGTTCTTC
TRBJ2-3	TRBD1	-	TRBV6-8	CASSYAGQGSDTQYF	TGTGCCAGCAGTTACGCCGGACAGGGTTCAGATACGCAGTATTTT
TRBJ2-7	TRBD2	few	TRBV6-1	CASSELTSGRTSGEQYF	TGTGCCAGCAGTGAACTTACTAGCGGGAGGACTTCGGGGGAGCAGTACTTC
TRBJ1-4	-	-	TRBV18	CASSPTATNEKLFF	TGTGCCAGCTCACCGACAGCAACTAATGAAAAACTGTTTTTT
TRBJ2-1	-	-	TRBV9	CASSPRFLADEQFF	TGTGCCAGCAGCCCCAGATTCCTAGCCGATGAGCAGTTCTTC
TRBJ1-4	TRBD1	medium-sized	TRBV9	CASSVRTGANEKLFF	TGTGCCAGCAGCGTAAGGACAGGGGCTAATGAAAAACTGTTTTTT
TRBJ2-5	TRBD2	-	TRBV5-1	CASSLGSGRAEETQYF	TGCGCCAGCAGCTTAGGGAGCGGGAGGGCCGAAGAGACCCAGTACTTC
TRBJ1-4	-	few	TRBV6-8	CASRPGGEEKLFF	TGTGCCAGCAGGCCGGGGGGGGAAGAAAAACTGTTTTTT
TRBJ2-5	-	medium-sized	TRBV11-3	CASSRNPAGKETQYF	TGTGCCAGCAGTAGGAATCCGGCCGGTAAAGAGACCCAGTACTTC
TRBJ2-5	-	-	TRBV9	CASSVGRRRGAQETQYF	TGTGCCAGCAGCGTAGGGCGCCGAAGGGGAGCCCAAGAGACCCAGTACTTC
TRBJ1-1	-	few	TRBV11-3	CASSYPGDLRDTEAFF	TGTGCCAGCAGCTATCCAGGGGACCTGAGGGACACTGAAGCTTTCTTT
TRBJ1-5	-	-	TRBV28	CASRLGNQPQHF	TGTGCCAGCAGGCTGGGCAATCAGCCCCAGCATTTT
TRBJ2-1	-	few	TRBV9	CASSVIGGAYNEQFF	TGTGCCAGCAGCGTAATTGGCGGGGCCTACAATGAGCAGTTCTTC
TRBJ1-2	-	few	TRBV9	CASSGPRDGYTF	TGTGCCAGCAGCGGACCCCGGGATGGCTACACCTTC
TRBJ2-3	-	-	TRBV2	CASTLRGGARGDTQYF	TGTGCCAGCACCCTAAGAGGAGGGGCCCGGGGAGATACGCAGTATTTT
TRBJ1-2	-	-	TRBV19	CASREGAQNYGYTF	TGTGCCAGTAGAGAGGGAGCCCAAAACTATGGCTACACCTTC
TRBJ2-1	TRBD2	few	TRBV6-8	CASSYSNLAGVSYNEQFF	TGTGCCAGCAGTTACTCGAACCTAGCGGGAGTCTCCTACAATGAGCAGTTCTTC
TRBJ2-7	TRBD2	few	TRBV6-8	CASSRGLAYEQYF	TGTGCCAGCTCCCGCGGACTAGCCTACGAGCAGTACTTC
TRBJ2-7	TRBD1	-	TRBV19	CASSEQGNSYEQYF	TGTGCCAGTAGCGAACAGGGGAACTCCTACGAGCAGTACTTC
TRBJ1-4	TRBD1	few	TRBV11-3	CASSVTTGVNEKLFF	TGTGCCAGCAGCGTTACGACAGGGGTTAATGAAAAACTGTTTTTT
TRBJ1-1	-	few	TRBV6-8	CASSYRAQGEAFF	TGTGCCAGCAGTTACCGGGCACAGGGTGAAGCTTTCTTT
TRBJ2-1	TRBD2	-	TRBV28	CASSSGSRYNEQFF	TGTGCCAGCAGTAGCGGGAGTAGGTACAATGAGCAGTTCTTC
TRBJ1-4	-	few	TRBV14	CASSQFEKLFF	TGTGCCAGCAGCCAATTTGAAAAACTGTTTTTT
TRBJ2-3	TRBD2	medium-sized	TRBV6-8	CASSDAGGTDTQYF	TGTGCCAGCAGTGACGCGGGAGGCACAGATACGCAGTATTTT
TRBJ2-3	TRBD1	-	TRBV18	CASSPTQGALSTQYF	TGTGCCAGCTCACCCACACAGGGGGCGCTTAGTACGCAGTATTTT
TRBJ2-1	TRBD2	few	TRBV6-1	CASSEAGRGGYYNEQFF	TGTGCCAGCAGTGAAGCGGGGCGGGGGGGCTACTACAATGAGCAGTTCTTC
TRBJ1-1	TRBD1	-	TRBV9	CASSVGSGQGMNTEAFF	TGTGCCAGCAGCGTAGGTTCGGGACAGGGGATGAACACTGAAGCTTTCTTT
TRBJ2-7	-	medium-sized	TRBV9	CASTSSPAYEQYF	TGTGCCAGCACCTCATCTCCTGCCTACGAGCAGTACTTC
TRBJ2-2	TRBD2	few	TRBV19	CASCLDSGRAGELFF	TGTGCCAGTTGCCTTGACAGCGGGAGGGCCGGGGAGCTGTTTTTT